This T cell receptor (beta chain) was observed in a study of identical twins. This clonotype turned up a few times. The CDR3 extends over 13 amino acids. Per the germline V gene, CDR1 is DFQATT and CDR2 is SNEGSKA (reference sequence). V gave up 5 bases and J gave up 4 bases, with 13 bases separating them. TCRdb analysed the 5' RACE reads with MiXCR anew, one entry per CDR3 protein. The sample consists of some 760,000 distinct CDR3 sequences, 18% of them appearing once. The data were also submitted as part of a second study, on T cells expressing NK-cell markers. That paper states: In a group of 5 to 7 donors, dominant NKG2C+ clonotypes represented roughly 1.0-7.5% of CD8+ T cells.

The chain employs TRBV20-1 and TRBJ2-3, with D possibly matching TRBD2 (5 bases). The receptor was derived from a young woman in good health. The sample taken for sequencing was PBMCs. The CDR3 nucleotides are TGCAGTGCTTCGGACTTAGCGTCAGATACGCAGTATTTT. This translates into CSASDLASDTQYF.